This T cell receptor beta chain derives from a study of CXCR3-negative and CXCR3-positive naive CD8 T cells. Whole-study results and caveats: Once cells were cryopreserved, CXCR3 expression went down partly, and most assays used fresh PBMCs.

5' RACE that incorporated UMI labels was used to prepare the TRB cDNA libraries. After re-calling the 5' RACE reads, TCRdb lists one entry per CDR3 protein, DNA absent. The repertoire table contains tens of thousands of distinct CDR3 sequences. Concerning this clonotype: Its antigen is currently unknown.

CDR1 is SEHNR, CDR2 FQNEAQ, per germline (reference sequence). CDR3 size: 20 residues. This sequence joins TRBV7-9 and TRBJ1-2; TCRdb's D call, TRBD1, is unchecked because there is no DNA. Sequences were obtained from memory CD8+ T cells from blood. The sequence came from a human donor in good health. Some clones in this sample may be carry-over from other donors' samples. The CDR3 spells CASSPTEQGEGADSFYGYTF. The whole variable domain, remainder taken from reference TRBV7-9 and TRBJ1-2, is DTGVSQNPRHKITKRGQNVTFRCDPISEHNRLYWYRQTLGQGPEFLTYFQNEAQLEKSRLLSDRFSAERPKGSFSTLEIQRTEQGDSAMYLCASSPTEQGEGADSFYGYTFGSGTRLTVV.